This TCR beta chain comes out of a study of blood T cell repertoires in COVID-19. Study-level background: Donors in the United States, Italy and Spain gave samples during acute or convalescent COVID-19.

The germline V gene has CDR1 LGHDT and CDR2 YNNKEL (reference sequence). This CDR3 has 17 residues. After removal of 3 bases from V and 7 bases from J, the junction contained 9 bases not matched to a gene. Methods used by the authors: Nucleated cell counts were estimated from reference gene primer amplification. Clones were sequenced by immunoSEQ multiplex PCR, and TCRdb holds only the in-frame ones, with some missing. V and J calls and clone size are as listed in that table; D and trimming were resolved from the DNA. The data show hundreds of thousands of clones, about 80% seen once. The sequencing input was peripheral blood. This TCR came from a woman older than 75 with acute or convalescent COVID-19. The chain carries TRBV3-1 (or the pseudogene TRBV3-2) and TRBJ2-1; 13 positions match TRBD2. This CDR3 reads CASSHQRGLAGQNEQFF. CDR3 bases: TGTGCCAGCAGCCACCAAAGGGGACTAGCGGGACAAAATGAGCAGTTCTTC.